The 27 T cell receptor beta chains below were found in one sample sequenced in a study of cytomegalovirus exposure and HLA in healthy donors (dated by TCRdb to the late 2010s). Libraries were built with the immunoSEQ multiplex PCR assay. TCRdb retrieved this table from immuneACCESS and kept in-frame rearrangements only. Not all clones are present; in checked studies, unresolved V genes account for under half, and no reason is known for the remainder. The sample table contains 90,000 or so clones; only one count was recorded for about 85% of them. 20% to 25% of the sample goes to the ten largest clones. The sequenced sample was PBMCs. The receptor source for this set is a man aged 18 to 29 in good health and CMV-seropositive.

The chain is built from TRBV19 and TRBJ2-1; 7 bases agree with TRBD1. The germline V gene has CDR1 LNHDA and CDR2 SQIVND (reference sequence). This CDR3 region has 14 residues. V dropped 5 bases and J dropped 8; count of bases not matched to a gene: 9. CDR3 coding DNA: TGTGCCAGTAGTCCTCCGACAGGGCAGCATGAGCAGTTCTTC. It translates to CASSPPTGQHEQFF.

The chain employs TRBV29-1 and TRBJ2-3, with D maybe TRBD2 (6 bases). The germline CDR1 and CDR2 sequences are SQVTM and ANQGSEA. The CDR3 has 14 residues. V dropped 4 bases and J dropped 1 base, with 12 bases sitting between them. This CDR3 reads CSVALGGGTDTQYF. The CDR3 nucleotides are TGCAGCGTTGCCCTAGGAGGGGGCACAGATACGCAGTATTTT.

The V and J genes are TRBV4-2 and TRBJ2-3; 10 nucleotides match TRBD2. With 4 bases clipped from V and 1 base from J, the junction kept 2 bases outside the gene matches. Germline V CDR1 and CDR2: LGHNA, YNFKEQ. This CDR3 spans 15 amino acids. In DNA form, the CDR3 reads TGTGCCAGCAGCCGCGGGACTAGCGGCACAGATACGCAGTATTTT. It specifies CASSRGTSGTDTQYF.

The rearrangement joins TRBV7-9 to TRBJ2-1; D remains unclear. This CDR3 spans 14 amino acids. Deletions cut 6 bases from V and 0 bases from J, with 9 bases between. Per the germline V gene, CDR1 is SEHNR and CDR2 is FQNEAQ (reference sequence). CDR3 residues: CASRSVSSYNEQFF. The CDR3 DNA reads as TGTGCCAGCAGATCCGTTAGCTCCTACAATGAGCAGTTCTTC.

The chain uses TRBV5-6 and TRBJ2-5, with D unclear. Germline V gene data show CDR1 as SGHDT and CDR2 as YYEEEE. CDR3 length: 11 amino acids. The germline V and J ends were trimmed by 4 bases and 3 bases, with 4 bases remaining between them. In DNA form, the CDR3 reads TGTGCCAGCAGCGGAGAAGAGACCCAGTACTTC. Protein sequence: CASSGEETQYF.

This clone turned up a few times. The chain is built from TRBV25-1 and TRBJ2-1; the match to TRBD1 covers 9 bases. Germline V gene data show CDR1 as MGHDK and CDR2 as SYGVNS. The junction had 5 bases not matched to a gene; V was cut back by 10 bases and J by 4 bases. The CDR3 is 13 residues long. The CDR3 region has the DNA TGTGCCAATGCGACAGGGGGGTACAATGAGCAGTTCTTC. As protein: CANATGGYNEQFF.

V is TRBV5-8 and J is TRBJ1-3, with 10 bases aligning to TRBD1. With V trimmed by 2 bases and J by 8 bases, 13 bases remained unmatched. CDR1 is SGHTS and CDR2 is YDEGEE in the germline V gene. The length of the CDR3 is 17 residues. CDR3 nucleotides: TGTGCCAGCAGCTTAGCTCCCGGGACAGGGGCTGTTGACACCATATATTTT. Residues: CASSLAPGTGAVDTIYF.

The chain links TRBV6-1 to TRBJ2-2, with 8 nucleotides matching TRBD1. J lost 4 bases, V lost 6 bases, and 4 bases had no gene match. This CDR3 is 14 amino acids long. The V gene's germline CDR1 is MNHNS and CDR2 SASEGT. The CDR3 region is CASSTGGITGELFF. The CDR3 DNA is TGTGCCAGCAGCACAGGGGGGATCACCGGGGAGCTGTTTTTT.

This clone was counted once. As DNA, the CDR3 is TGTGCCATCAGTGTGAGGGCAGGTTGGTCTGGAAACACCATATATTTT. This gives the protein CAISVRAGWSGNTIYF. The chain links TRBV10-3 to TRBJ1-3, with D hard to call. The V end was cut by 4 bases, the J end by 1 base, with 14 bases between. The CDR3 runs to 16 residues. The germline V gene has CDR1 ENHRY and CDR2 SYGVKD.

This clone was seen a handful of times. The chain joins TRBV6-5 to TRBJ1-1, with D unresolved. V was cut by 6 bases and J by 0 bases, with 14 bases left in between. The CDR3 length is 15 residues. The germline V gene encodes CDR1 MNHEY and CDR2 SVGAGI. CDR3 nucleotides: TGTGCCAGCAGCCTAAACAGAGTGATGAACACTGAAGCTTTCTTT. It encodes CASSLNRVMNTEAFF.

CDR3 region: CASSLAGGSDTQYF. CDR3 coding DNA: TGTGCCAGCAGTCTAGCGGGAGGTTCAGATACGCAGTATTTT. The chain is built from TRBV6-4 and TRBJ2-3; 11 nucleotides match TRBD2. The CDR3 extends over 14 amino acids. Looked up from germline, CDR1 is MRHNA and CDR2 is SNTAGT. V was pared by 5 bases and J by 4 bases, with 2 bases of the junction left unmatched.

The V gene is TRBV29-1, the J gene TRBJ2-1; tentatively, D is TRBD2 (5 bases). V was clipped by 1 base and J by 5 bases, with 6 bases between them. Germline values: CDR1 SQVTM, CDR2 ANQGSEA. The CDR3 extends over 12 amino acids. The CDR3 here is CSVEGTDNEQFF. In nucleotides, the CDR3 is TGCAGCGTTGAAGGGACTGACAATGAGCAGTTCTTC.

The chain has TRBV30 and TRBJ1-4; maybe TRBD1 (5 bases). The V end lost 3 bases, the J end lost 7 bases, and 15 bases lay between the germline ends. Germline V gene lookup returns CDR1 GTSNPN and CDR2 SVGIG (reference sequence). The CDR3 runs to 14 residues. The CDR3 DNA sequence: TGTGCCTGGAGGTCGACAGCCCGTCCTGAAAAACTGTTTTTT. Protein product: CAWRSTARPEKLFF.

This clone was seen just once. The same CDR3 also results from other DNA sequences found in this sample. The chain links TRBV6-1 to TRBJ1-1; weak D call: TRBD1 (6 bases). Germline CDR1 MNHNS, CDR2 SASEGT. Trimming stripped 2 bases from V and 1 base from J, with 8 bases between. This CDR3 region has 14 residues. In DNA, the CDR3 is TGTGCCAGCAGTGAAAGGGGGGGGAACACTGAAGCTTTCTTT. Translated: CASSERGGNTEAFF.

This chain joins TRBV7-8 and TRBJ1-4; D remains ambiguous. With 0 bases removed from V and 9 bases from J, the gap between germline ends came to 11 bases. The CDR3 length is 14 residues. Germline V gene lookup returns CDR1 SGHVS and CDR2 FQNEAQ. The CDR3 loop is CASSLARELQKLFF. The CDR3 nucleotides read TGTGCCAGCAGCTTAGCCCGGGAGCTTCAAAAACTGTTTTTT.

The chain joins TRBV30 to TRBJ2-1; D might be TRBD2 (5 bases). V lost 0 bases and J lost 0, with 12 bases in between. The CDR3 has 16 residues. CDR1 and CDR2 from the germline V gene are GTSNPN and SVGIG (reference sequence). CDR3 sequence (DNA): TGTGCCTGGAGTGTAAAGAGGGTTCTCTCCTACAATGAGCAGTTCTTC. It specifies CAWSVKRVLSYNEQFF.

V gene TRBV5-1 combines with J gene TRBJ2-1; maybe TRBD2 (5 bases). From germline, CDR1 is SGHRS and CDR2 YFSETQ. The CDR3 is made up of 14 amino acids. Trimming stripped 7 bases from V and 5 bases from J, with 16 bases between. This CDR3 is CASGGSVANNEQFF. CDR3 DNA: TGCGCCAGCGGAGGATCTGTGGCAAACAATGAGCAGTTCTTC.

This chain links TRBV10-3 with TRBJ2-7, with D possibly being TRBD2 (8 bases). Per the germline V gene, CDR1 is ENHRY and CDR2 is SYGVKD. Trimming left V 7 bases short and J 3 bases short, with 19 bases between. The CDR3 totals 15 residues. The chain's CDR3 is CAINQGVAGNYEQYF. The CDR3 DNA sequence: TGTGCCATCAATCAGGGGGTAGCGGGAAACTACGAGCAGTACTTC.

The gene calls are TRBV2 and TRBJ2-7; 8 nucleotides match TRBD1. The germline CDR1 and CDR2 sequences are SNHLY and FYNNEI. The CDR3 spans 13 residues. Losses at the gene ends were 6 bases for V and 4 bases for J; bases not matched to a gene: 5. The CDR3: CASSPGTGYEQYV. In DNA form, the CDR3 reads TGTGCCAGCAGCCCAGGGACAGGATACGAGCAGTACGTC.

The chain combines TRBV6-5 with TRBJ1-4; no reliable D call. V lost 2 bases and J lost 8, with 18 bases in between. CDR1 MNHEY and CDR2 SVGAGI come from the germline V gene. The CDR3 is 16 amino acids. CDR3 sequence reads: CASSYLLTPGEEKLFF. The CDR3 DNA is TGTGCCAGCAGTTACCTCCTGACACCGGGAGAGGAAAAACTGTTTTTT.

The chain employs TRBV5-1 and TRBJ1-2; 9 bases are a match to TRBD1. This CDR3 comprises 14 residues. Germline assignment: CDR1 SGHRS and CDR2 YFSETQ. The junction had 6 bases not matched to a gene; V was cut back by 4 bases and J by 5 bases. CDR3 DNA: TGCGCCAGCAGCACGGGACAGGGCCTTTATGGCTACACCTTC. Residues: CASSTGQGLYGYTF.

The V and J genes are TRBV6-5 and TRBJ1-1, with 7 bases matching TRBD1. With V trimmed by 6 bases and J by 1 base, 8 bases remained unmatched. CDR1 is MNHEY and CDR2 is SVGAGI in the germline V gene. The CDR3 has 15 residues. The CDR3 spells CASRPPGQKNTEAFF. The CDR3, as DNA: TGTGCCAGCAGACCACCGGGACAGAAGAACACTGAAGCTTTCTTT.

This sequence joins TRBV5-1 and TRBJ1-1, with 8 bases matching TRBD1. Germline V CDR1 and CDR2: SGHRS, YFSETQ. The CDR3 has 15 residues. The J segment lost 8 bases and the V segment lost 0 bases, leaving 9 bases of the junction unmatched. CDR3 in amino acids: CASSLEKTGDREAFF. The CDR3 DNA follows: TGCGCCAGCAGCTTGGAAAAGACAGGGGACCGCGAAGCTTTCTTT.

The genes are TRBV10-3 and TRBJ2-5; 10 bases agree with TRBD1. V shed 9 bases and J 4 bases; nucleotides not matched to a gene: 5. This CDR3 contains 13 residues. Germline-derived CDR1 and CDR2 are ENHRY and SYGVKD. CDR3 coding DNA: TGTGCCATACGGACAGGGGGAGTAGAGACCCAGTACTTC. It codes for CAIRTGGVETQYF.

The V call is TRBV4-1, the J call TRBJ2-1, with 14 bases matching TRBD2. Germline V gene lookup returns CDR1 MGHRA and CDR2 YSYEKL. The ends lost 4 bases at V and 4 bases at J; junction bases unmatched: 9. This CDR3 region has 18 residues. The CDR3 DNA reads as TGCGCCAGCAGCCCCGGGGGACTAGCGGGAGACGTTTACAATGAGCAGTTCTTC. Its translation: CASSPGGLAGDVYNEQFF.

The chain has TRBV6-6 and TRBJ1-2; D may be TRBD1 (6 bases). V was clipped by 2 bases and J by 6 bases, with 13 bases between them. The CDR3 is 14 residues long. From germline, CDR1 is MNHNY and CDR2 SVGAGI (reference sequence). The CDR3 reads CASSYDFDRNGYTF. In nucleotides, the CDR3 is TGTGCCAGCAGTTACGATTTTGACAGGAATGGCTACACCTTC.

The chain couples TRBV27 to TRBJ1-2; no definite D call. Trimming left V 3 bases short and J 4 bases short, with 9 bases between. The germline CDR1 and CDR2 sequences are MNHEY and SMNVEV (reference sequence). The CDR3 sequence is 13 residues long. CDR3 DNA sequence: TGTGCCAGCAGTTTTCATGGAGGCTATGGCTACACCTTC. Translated: CASSFHGGYGYTF.